A selection of T cell receptor beta chains follows, all from one sample in a study of T cells after yellow fever vaccination. A single record per CDR3 protein comes from TCRdb applying MiXCR to the 5' RACE reads. The table lists about 260,000 distinct CDR3 sequences, roughly 5.2% of them singletons, with 2.5% to 4% in the top ten. This specimen was CD4+ T cells sorted from PBMCs, taken on the day of the yellow fever booster vaccination. These receptors came from a man younger than 30 who received the YFV17D yellow fever vaccine. Each CDR3 is given with its conserved first and last residue. A D gene is named only where the DNA matches it firmly. Clone size is given for some rows only: seen once, a few or many times, or a class if the clone is expanded.

j_call v_call clone_size d_call cdr3_aa cdr3_nt
TRBJ1-3 TRBV7-8 few - CASSLGVPGNTIYF TGTGCCAGCAGCTTAGGGGTCCCGGGAAACACCATATATTTT
TRBJ2-3 TRBV18 many - CASSPPEGVDTQYF TGTGCCAGCTCACCACCCGAGGGGGTAGATACGCAGTATTTT
TRBJ2-3 TRBV6-6 - - CATLVGVPTDTQYF TGTGCCACCCTGGTGGGGGTGCCCACAGATACGCAGTATTTT
TRBJ2-3 TRBV10-3 few - CAIWGGTDTQYF TGTGCCATCTGGGGGGGCACAGATACGCAGTATTTT
TRBJ2-5 TRBV18 - - CASSPGREETQYF TGTGCCAGCTCACCCGGCAGGGAAGAGACCCAGTACTTC
TRBJ2-7 TRBV29-1 many - CSVGDRWQYF TGCAGCGTTGGGGACCGTTGGCAGTACTTC
TRBJ2-3 TRBV9 few - CASSASSYTDTQYF TGTGCCAGCAGCGCCAGCAGCTACACAGATACGCAGTATTTT
TRBJ2-4 TRBV5-1 many TRBD2 CASSFSGGSVIQYF TGCGCCAGCAGCTTTTCGGGGGGGTCCGTCATTCAGTACTTC
TRBJ2-3 TRBV20-1 - - CSAPTTYTDTQYF TGCAGTGCTCCCACGACTTACACAGATACGCAGTATTTT
TRBJ2-6 TRBV19 few TRBD1 CASSTPDRGTSPGANVLTF TGTGCCAGTAGCACCCCGGACAGGGGGACCTCCCCTGGGGCCAACGTCCTGACTTTC
TRBJ1-1 TRBV29-1 many - CSVGSGWGMNTEAFF TGCAGCGTTGGTTCGGGTTGGGGGATGAACACTGAAGCTTTCTTT
TRBJ2-6 TRBV3-1 - TRBD1 CASSHTSGTGTSGANVLTF TGTGCCAGCAGCCATACCTCCGGGACAGGGACCTCTGGGGCCAACGTCCTGACTTTC
TRBJ2-5 TRBV6-1 many - CATSRDNSETQYF TGTGCCACCTCCCGGGACAATAGCGAGACCCAGTACTTC
TRBJ2-7 TRBV7-9 few - CASSSAGGAYEQYF TGTGCCAGCAGCTCCGCCGGAGGGGCCTACGAGCAGTACTTC
TRBJ1-4 TRBV29-1 many - CSVEDQTANEKLFF TGCAGCGTTGAAGATCAAACGGCTAATGAAAAACTGTTTTTT
TRBJ2-3 TRBV5-1 many - CASSLDPGSDTQYF TGCGCCAGCAGCTTGGATCCGGGGTCAGATACGCAGTATTTT
TRBJ1-2 TRBV7-9 few - CASQGTNYGYTF TGTGCCAGCCAGGGTACAAACTATGGCTACACCTTC
TRBJ2-1 TRBV9 few - CASSVDGRRSYNEQFF TGTGCCAGCAGCGTGGACGGCCGACGGTCGTACAATGAGCAGTTCTTC
TRBJ2-3 TRBV5-6 many TRBD1 CASSLGGQGLDTQYF TGTGCCAGCAGCTTGGGGGGACAGGGCTTGGATACGCAGTATTTT
TRBJ2-5 TRBV20-1 - TRBD1 CSAGAGGKETQYF TGCAGTGCTGGGGCAGGGGGCAAGGAGACCCAGTACTTC
TRBJ2-7 TRBV7-8 few TRBD2 CASSSSGNEQYF TGTGCCAGCAGCTCTAGCGGGAACGAGCAGTACTTC
TRBJ2-4 TRBV20-1 - - CSAQKTGSGVKNIQYF TGCAGTGCCCAGAAGACAGGGTCGGGGGTCAAAAACATTCAGTACTTC